The 26 T cell receptor beta chains listed next were all sequenced from one sample in a study of T cell responses to AZD1222 COVID-19 vaccine. Here immunoSEQ multiplex PCR was the method, and the copy in TCRdb shows in-frame clones only, minus some. This sample yields some 87,000 clones, of which roughly 89% are seen a single time; around 5.2% belongs to the top ten. Sequenced material: peripheral blood, taken on day 0 of MenACWY control vaccination. The receptors were gathered from an adult in good health.

J is TRBJ2-7 and V is TRBV3-1 (or the pseudogene TRBV3-2); 11 bases fit TRBD2. J gave up 2 bases and V 4 bases, and 4 bases lay outside the gene matches. Germline CDR1 is LGHDT and CDR2 is YNNKEL (reference sequence). The CDR3 contains 15 residues. The CDR3 coding sequence is TGTGCCAGCAGCCTTCGGGGACTAGCGGCCTACGAGCAGTACTTC. It encodes CASSLRGLAAYEQYF.

The V gene is TRBV2, the J gene TRBJ1-1, with D hard to call. The CDR3 covers 11 residues. Germline CDR1 is SNHLY and CDR2 is FYNNEI. V lost 5 bases, J lost 11 bases, and 12 bases lay in between. This CDR3 is CASSYLDVAFF. The CDR3 region has the DNA TGTGCCAGCAGTTACCTCGACGTGGCTTTCTTT.

V and J are TRBV6-2 or TRBV6-3 and TRBJ1-2; D uncertain. The V end was cut by 2 bases, the J end by 0 bases, with 4 bases between. The germline V gene encodes CDR1 MNHEY and CDR2 SVGEGT. The CDR3 runs to 13 residues. CDR3 nucleotide sequence: TGTGCCAGCAGTTACGATTCTAACTATGGCTACACCTTC. Translated, it gives CASSYDSNYGYTF.

The V call is TRBV2, the J call TRBJ2-3, with TRBD2 matching over 11 bases. The germline gives CDR1 SNHLY, CDR2 FYNNEI. The CDR3 has 14 residues. J was trimmed by 5 bases and V by 6 bases; bases with no gene match: 4. The CDR3 spells CASSEGLAVDTQYF. The CDR3, as DNA: TGTGCCAGCAGCGAGGGACTAGCGGTAGATACGCAGTATTTT.

This chain connects TRBV7-9 to TRBJ2-7; maybe TRBD1 (6 bases). The V end lost 1 base, the J end lost 5 bases, and 15 bases lay between the germline ends. Germline V gives CDR1 SEHNR, CDR2 FQNEAQ (reference sequence). This CDR3 comprises 15 residues. The CDR3 region has the DNA TGTGCCAGCAGCTTAGAGGCCAGGGGAATCGACGAGCAGTACTTC. Its protein product is CASSLEARGIDEQYF.

The genes are TRBV27 and TRBJ1-2; 7 bases fit TRBD1. Trimming cost V 8 bases and J 3 bases; bases outside gene matches: 9. Germline CDR1 reads MNHEY; CDR2 reads SMNVEV (reference sequence). This CDR3 spans 14 amino acids. The CDR3 DNA follows: TGTGCCAGCCGGGCTCTCACAGGGGACTATGGCTACACCTTC. It codes for CASRALTGDYGYTF.

This chain connects TRBV7-2 to TRBJ2-2, with 8 bases lining up with TRBD2. This CDR3 spans 15 amino acids. The J segment lost 5 bases and the V segment lost 2 bases, leaving 4 bases of the junction unmatched. Per the germline V gene, CDR1 is SGHTA and CDR2 is FQGNSA. The CDR3 is CASSLFSGDTGELFF. The DNA of the CDR3 is TGTGCCAGCAGCTTATTTAGCGGGGATACCGGGGAGCTGTTTTTT.

V usage is TRBV6-4 and J usage is TRBJ2-7, with a possible D match to TRBD2 (5 bases). The germline gives CDR1 MRHNA, CDR2 SNTAGT. The V and J ends lost 3 bases and 4 bases respectively, with 13 bases between them. The CDR3 runs to 14 residues. In nucleotides, the CDR3 is TGTGCCAGCAGTGAAGGACCCGGGGTGTACGAGCAGTACTTC. Protein: CASSEGPGVYEQYF.

This clone came up once. V and J are TRBV2 and TRBJ2-1; the D gene is possibly TRBD1 (5 bases). Germline V gene lookup returns CDR1 SNHLY and CDR2 FYNNEI. The V gene lost 4 bases and the J gene lost 2 bases, with 9 bases spanning the gap. The CDR3 length is 14 residues. The chain's CDR3 is CASSGQGTYNEQFF. The CDR3 DNA follows: TGTGCCAGCAGTGGGCAGGGCACCTACAATGAGCAGTTCTTC.

This clone was counted between two and nine times. V is TRBV3-1 (or the pseudogene TRBV3-2) and J is TRBJ2-7, with a possible D match to TRBD2 (5 bases). V was trimmed by 0 bases and J by 6 bases, leaving 6 bases between them. This CDR3 contains 12 residues. Germline CDR1 reads LGHDT; CDR2 reads YNNKEL (reference sequence). CDR3 sequence (DNA): TGTGCCAGCAGCCAAGATGAGGGCGAGCAGTACTTC. Translating it yields CASSQDEGEQYF.

The chain employs TRBV7-3 and TRBJ2-3; 10 bases are shared with TRBD1. The CDR3 is made up of 14 amino acids. Germline V CDR1 and CDR2: SGHTA, FQGTGA. The V segment lost 5 bases and the J segment 6 bases; nucleotides outside the gene matches: 5. Here the CDR3 DNA reads TGTGCCAGCAGCCCCGGGACAGGGGTCGATACGCAGTATTTT. Protein sequence: CASSPGTGVDTQYF.

The genes are TRBV9 and TRBJ2-7, with TRBD2 matching 11 bases. V lost 3 bases to trimming and J lost 5 bases; unmatched junction nucleotides: 10. Germline loops: CDR1 SGDLS, CDR2 YYNGEE. This CDR3 comprises 16 residues. The CDR3 is CASSAKLAGEGNEQYF. CDR3 DNA: TGTGCCAGCAGCGCGAAACTAGCGGGAGAAGGTAACGAGCAGTACTTC.

V is TRBV19 and J is TRBJ2-1; 13 nucleotides line up with TRBD2. Germline V gives CDR1 LNHDA, CDR2 SQIVND (reference sequence). J was trimmed by 7 bases and V by 2 bases; bases with no gene match: 5. CDR3 length: 16 amino acids. In DNA, the CDR3 is TGTGCCAGTAGTATAACCCGACTAGCGGGAGGTAATGAGCAGTTCTTC. Protein product: CASSITRLAGGNEQFF.

The genes are TRBV10-3 and TRBJ1-4; 8 bases are shared with TRBD1. Germline values: CDR1 ENHRY, CDR2 SYGVKD. J was trimmed by 8 bases and V by 0 bases; bases with no gene match: 11. The CDR3 has 17 residues. The DNA of the CDR3 is TGTGCCATCAGTGAGTCGCATCAGGGGGCGGAGAGAGAAAAACTGTTTTTT. Residues: CAISESHQGAEREKLFF.

The chain couples TRBV2 to TRBJ1-4, with D tentatively TRBD1 (5 bases). The V and J ends lost 6 bases and 7 bases respectively, with 9 bases between them. Per germline, CDR1 SNHLY and CDR2 FYNNEI. This CDR3 is 12 amino acids long. CDR3 nucleotide sequence: TGTGCCAGCAGGCTTGACAGTGAAAAACTGTTTTTT. It is translated as CASRLDSEKLFF.

V usage is TRBV11-3 and J usage is TRBJ2-1; a possible D gene is TRBD1 (6 bases). Looked up from germline, CDR1 is SGHNT and CDR2 is YENEEA. Deletions cut 7 bases from V and 7 bases from J, with 14 bases between. CDR3 size: 13 residues. CDR3 bases: TGTGCCAGCACCACCCCCGACAGGAATGAGCAGTTCTTC. It specifies CASTTPDRNEQFF.

This rearrangement joins TRBV6-5 to TRBJ1-5; a weak D match, TRBD1 (6 bases). The V and J ends lost 0 bases and 6 bases respectively, with 9 bases between them. Germline CDR1 is MNHEY and CDR2 is SVGAGI. CDR3 size: 14 residues. The DNA for the CDR3 is TGTGCCAGCAGTTACTCACCAGGGGCTCAGCCCCAGCATTTT. Its protein product is CASSYSPGAQPQHF.

The chain combines TRBV19 with TRBJ2-5; 10 bases align to TRBD2. Germline values: CDR1 LNHDA, CDR2 SQIVND (reference sequence). Trimming removed 4 bases from V and 4 bases from J; junction bases left unmatched: 3. CDR3 length: 14 amino acids. CDR3 DNA sequence: TGTGCCAGTAGTAGAGCGGGAGGGCTAGAGACCCAGTACTTC. This encodes CASSRAGGLETQYF. The full variable domain, in which reference TRBV19 and TRBJ2-5 provide the parts outside the CDR3, is DGGITQSPKYLFRKEGQNVTLSCEQNLNHDAMYWYRQDPGQGLRLIYYSQIVNDFQKGDIAEGYSVSREKKESFPLTVTSAQKNPTAFYLCASSRAGGLETQYFGPGTRLLVL.

DNA for the CDR3: TGTGCCAGCAGCTTGGCATCCGGGGGTGAGACCCAGTACTTC. Amino acid sequence: CASSLASGGETQYF. The J gene is TRBJ2-5, the V gene TRBV5-4; TRBD2 might be the D (6 bases). Germline CDR1 is SGHNT and CDR2 is YYREEE (reference sequence). CDR3 length equals 14 residues. Trimming stripped 0 bases from V and 5 bases from J, with 11 bases between.

The V and J genes are TRBV20-1 and TRBJ1-6; 8 bases are shared with TRBD1. Losses at the gene ends were 3 bases for V and 12 bases for J; bases not matched to a gene: 13. The CDR3 consists of 15 residues. Looked up from germline, CDR1 is DFQATT and CDR2 is SNEGSKA (reference sequence). The CDR3 coding sequence is TGCAGTGCTAGTGGAACTCAAGGGACAGGAAGACCCCTCCACTTT. This translates into CSASGTQGTGRPLHF.

The chain has TRBV19 and TRBJ1-3; D gene ambiguous. The CDR3 is 15 amino acids. The germline V gene encodes CDR1 LNHDA and CDR2 SQIVND (reference sequence). The germline V and J ends were trimmed by 4 bases and 0 bases, with 10 bases remaining between them. CDR3 loop: CASSTNLGSGNTIYF. CDR3 sequence (DNA): TGTGCCAGTAGTACGAACTTGGGCTCTGGAAACACCATATATTTT.

The chain uses TRBV19 and TRBJ1-2; TRBD1 agrees at 7 bases. With 4 bases clipped from V and 4 bases from J, the junction kept 12 bases outside the gene matches. The V gene's germline CDR1 is LNHDA and CDR2 SQIVND (reference sequence). The CDR3 contains 16 residues. In nucleotides, the CDR3 is TGTGCCAGTAGTACCGCCGTGGGACAGACCTCCTATGGCTACACCTTC. Translation gives CASSTAVGQTSYGYTF.

The gene calls are TRBV11-2 and TRBJ2-7; a weak D match, TRBD1 (5 bases). In germline, CDR1 is SGHAT, CDR2 FQNNGV. The V end was cut by 5 bases, the J end by 8 bases, with 13 bases between. The CDR3 totals 12 residues. The CDR3: CASSPDSGKQYF. As DNA, the CDR3 is TGTGCCAGCAGCCCAGACAGTGGCAAGCAGTACTTC.

The rearrangement uses TRBV2 and TRBJ1-2; TRBD1 matches at 9 bases. The CDR3 has 16 residues. The V gene end was trimmed by 5 bases and the J gene end by 7 bases; junction bases not matched to a gene: 14. Germline-derived CDR1 and CDR2 are SNHLY and FYNNEI. In nucleotides, the CDR3 is TGTGCCAGCAGTTCCGCCCTAAACAGGGGGCTATTTGGCTACACCTTC. Amino acid sequence: CASSSALNRGLFGYTF.

The V call is TRBV7-2, the J call TRBJ2-1; possibly TRBD1 or TRBD2 for D (5 bases each). Between the trimmed V and J ends, which lost 5 bases and 5 bases, there was a span of 19 bases. This CDR3 has 16 amino acids. Germline V lookup: CDR1 SGHTA, CDR2 FQGNSA. CDR3 in DNA: TGTGCCAGCAGCGACCGGGACCGTCCAACTCACAATGAGCAGTTCTTC. The encoded protein is CASSDRDRPTHNEQFF. The full variable domain, rest sourced from reference TRBV7-2 and TRBJ2-1, is GAGVSQSPSNKVTEKGKDVELRCDPISGHTALYWYRQSLGQGLEFLIYFQGNSAPDKSGLPSDRFSAERTGGSVSTLTIQRTQQEDSAVYLCASSDRDRPTHNEQFFGPGTRLTVL.

The chain has TRBV7-2 and TRBJ1-2; TRBD1 is a possible D gene (5 bases). The CDR3 runs to 13 residues. Trimming shortened V by 4 bases and J by 8 bases, and 14 bases separated the two germline ends. Per the germline V gene, CDR1 is SGHTA and CDR2 is FQGNSA. The CDR3 here is CASSSGPPAGYTF. CDR3 DNA sequence: TGTGCCAGCAGCTCGGGACCCCCGGCGGGCTACACCTTC.